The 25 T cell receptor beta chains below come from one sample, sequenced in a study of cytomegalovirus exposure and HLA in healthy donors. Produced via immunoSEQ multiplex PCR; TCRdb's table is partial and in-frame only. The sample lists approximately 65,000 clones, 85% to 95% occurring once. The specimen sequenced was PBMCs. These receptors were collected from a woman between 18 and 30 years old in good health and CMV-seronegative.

The CDR3 DNA is TGTGCCAGTAGTACCATATTACAACACACTGAAGCTTTCTTT. Its translation is CASSTILQHTEAFF. This chain links TRBV19 with TRBJ1-1; D unresolved. Germline CDR1 is LNHDA and CDR2 is SQIVND (reference sequence). Trimming shortened V by 4 bases and J by 3 bases, and 12 bases separated the two germline ends. The CDR3 loop spans 14 amino acids.

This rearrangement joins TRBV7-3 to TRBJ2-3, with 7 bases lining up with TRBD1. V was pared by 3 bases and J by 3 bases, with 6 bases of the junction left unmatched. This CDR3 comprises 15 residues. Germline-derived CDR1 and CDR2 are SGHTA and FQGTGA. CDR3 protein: CASSFTGEVTDTQYF. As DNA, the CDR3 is TGTGCCAGCAGCTTTACAGGGGAAGTGACAGATACGCAGTATTTT.

The CDR3 DNA reads as TGTGCCAGCAGTTTATCCGCGGGGGCCAACGTCCTGACTTTC. This sequence encodes CASSLSAGANVLTF. This chain connects TRBV27 to TRBJ2-6; D unclear. V lost 0 bases and J 4 bases, leaving 4 bases between the germline ends. The germline V gene encodes CDR1 MNHEY and CDR2 SMNVEV (reference sequence). The CDR3 sequence is 14 residues long.

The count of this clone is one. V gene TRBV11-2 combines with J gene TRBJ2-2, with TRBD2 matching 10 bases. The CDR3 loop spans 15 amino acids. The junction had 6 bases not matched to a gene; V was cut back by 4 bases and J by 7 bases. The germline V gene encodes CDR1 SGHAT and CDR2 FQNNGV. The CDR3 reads CASSSTGTSVGELFF. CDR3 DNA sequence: TGTGCCAGCAGCTCGACCGGGACTAGCGTCGGGGAGCTGTTTTTT.

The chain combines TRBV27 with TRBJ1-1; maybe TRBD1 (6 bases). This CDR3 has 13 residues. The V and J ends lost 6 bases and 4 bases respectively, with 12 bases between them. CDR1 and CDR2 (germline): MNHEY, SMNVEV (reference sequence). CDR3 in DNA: TGTGCCAGCAGCATGAACAGGGTCACTGAAGCTTTCTTT. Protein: CASSMNRVTEAFF.

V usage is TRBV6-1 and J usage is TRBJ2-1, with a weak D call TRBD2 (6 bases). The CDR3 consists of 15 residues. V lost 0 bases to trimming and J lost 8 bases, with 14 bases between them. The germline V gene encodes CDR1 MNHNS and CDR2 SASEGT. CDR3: CASSEAPGASDEQFF. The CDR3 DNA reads TGTGCCAGCAGTGAAGCGCCGGGAGCTTCGGATGAGCAGTTCTTC.

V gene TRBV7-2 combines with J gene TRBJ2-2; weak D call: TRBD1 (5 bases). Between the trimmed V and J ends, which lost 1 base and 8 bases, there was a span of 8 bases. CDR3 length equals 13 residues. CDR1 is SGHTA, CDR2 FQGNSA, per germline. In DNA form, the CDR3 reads TGTGCCAGCAGCTTAGACAGGCTGGGGGAGCTGTTTTTT. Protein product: CASSLDRLGELFF. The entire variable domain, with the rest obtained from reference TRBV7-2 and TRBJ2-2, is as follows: GAGVSQSPSNKVTEKGKDVELRCDPISGHTALYWYRQSLGQGLEFLIYFQGNSAPDKSGLPSDRFSAERTGGSVSTLTIQRTQQEDSAVYLCASSLDRLGELFFGEGSRLTVL.

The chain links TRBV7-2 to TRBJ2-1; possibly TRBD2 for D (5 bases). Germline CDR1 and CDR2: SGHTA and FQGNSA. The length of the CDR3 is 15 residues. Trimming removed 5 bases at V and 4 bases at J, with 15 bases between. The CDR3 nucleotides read TGTGCCAGCAGCCCTGTAGCGTCCCCTTACAATGAGCAGTTCTTC. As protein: CASSPVASPYNEQFF.

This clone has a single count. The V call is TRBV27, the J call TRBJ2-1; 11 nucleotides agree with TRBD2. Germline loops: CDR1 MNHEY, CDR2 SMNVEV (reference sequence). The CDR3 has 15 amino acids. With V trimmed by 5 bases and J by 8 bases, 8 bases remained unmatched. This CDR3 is CASSRLAGSVDEQFF. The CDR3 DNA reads TGTGCCAGCAGTCGACTAGCGGGATCAGTCGATGAGCAGTTCTTC.

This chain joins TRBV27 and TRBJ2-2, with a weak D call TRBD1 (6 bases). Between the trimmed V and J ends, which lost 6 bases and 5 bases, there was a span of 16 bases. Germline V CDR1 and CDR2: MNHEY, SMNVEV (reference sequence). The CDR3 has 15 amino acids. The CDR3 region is CASRRVAGVTGELFF. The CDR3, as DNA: TGTGCCAGCAGGCGGGTGGCAGGGGTTACCGGGGAGCTGTTTTTT.

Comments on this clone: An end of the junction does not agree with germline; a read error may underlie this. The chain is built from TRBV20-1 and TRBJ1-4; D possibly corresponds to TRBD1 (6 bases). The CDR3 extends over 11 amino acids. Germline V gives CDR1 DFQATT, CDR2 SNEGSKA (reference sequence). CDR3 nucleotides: TGCAGTGCTGGGGGCGGAGCTAAACTATTTTTT. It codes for CSAGGGAKLFF.

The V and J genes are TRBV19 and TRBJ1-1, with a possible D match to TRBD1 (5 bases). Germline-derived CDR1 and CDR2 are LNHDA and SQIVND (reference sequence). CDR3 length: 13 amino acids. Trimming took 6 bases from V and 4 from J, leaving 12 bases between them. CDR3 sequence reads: CASSIRVRTEAFF. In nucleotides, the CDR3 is TGTGCCAGTAGCATCAGGGTCCGCACTGAAGCTTTCTTT.

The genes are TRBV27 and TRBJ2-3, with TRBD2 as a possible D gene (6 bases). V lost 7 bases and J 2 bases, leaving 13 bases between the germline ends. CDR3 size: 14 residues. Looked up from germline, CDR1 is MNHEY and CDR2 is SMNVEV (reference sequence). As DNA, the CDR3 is TGTGCCAGCACCCCCCGGGGGTTCACAGATACGCAGTATTTT. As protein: CASTPRGFTDTQYF.

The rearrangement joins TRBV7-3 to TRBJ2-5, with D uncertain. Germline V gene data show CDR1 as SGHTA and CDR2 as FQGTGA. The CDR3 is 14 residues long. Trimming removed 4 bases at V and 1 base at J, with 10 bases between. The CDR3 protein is CASSSEVLQETQYF. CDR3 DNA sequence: TGTGCCAGCAGCTCAGAGGTACTCCAAGAGACCCAGTACTTC. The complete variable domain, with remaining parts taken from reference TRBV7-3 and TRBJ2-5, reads GAGVSQTPSNKVTEKGKYVELRCDPISGHTALYWYRQSLGQGPEFLIYFQGTGAADDSGLPNDRFFAVRPEGSVSTLKIQRTERGDSAVYLCASSSEVLQETQYFGPGTRLLVL.

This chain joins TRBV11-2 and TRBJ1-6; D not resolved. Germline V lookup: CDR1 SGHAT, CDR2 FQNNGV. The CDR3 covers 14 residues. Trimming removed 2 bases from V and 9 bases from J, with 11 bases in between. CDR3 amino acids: CASSLLSLRSPLHF. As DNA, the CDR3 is TGTGCCAGCAGCTTACTGAGCCTACGTTCACCCCTCCACTTT.

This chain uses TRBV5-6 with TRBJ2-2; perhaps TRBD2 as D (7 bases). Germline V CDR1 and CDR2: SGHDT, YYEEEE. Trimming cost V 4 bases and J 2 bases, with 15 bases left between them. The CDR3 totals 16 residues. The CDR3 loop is CASSPLGGPNTGELFF. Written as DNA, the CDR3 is TGTGCCAGCAGCCCGTTGGGGGGGCCTAACACCGGGGAGCTGTTTTTT.

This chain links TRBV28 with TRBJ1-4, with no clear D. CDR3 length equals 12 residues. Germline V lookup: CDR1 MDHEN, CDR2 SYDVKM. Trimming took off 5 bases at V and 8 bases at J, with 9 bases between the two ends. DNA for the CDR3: TGTGCCAGCAGTCCGGGGAGGGAAAAACTGTTTTTT. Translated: CASSPGREKLFF.

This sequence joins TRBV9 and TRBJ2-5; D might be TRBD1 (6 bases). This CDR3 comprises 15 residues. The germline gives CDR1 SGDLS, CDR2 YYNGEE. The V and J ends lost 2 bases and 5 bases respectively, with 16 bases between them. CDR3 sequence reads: CASSVDGGSGETQYF. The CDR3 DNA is TGTGCCAGCAGCGTCGATGGGGGCTCTGGGGAGACCCAGTACTTC.

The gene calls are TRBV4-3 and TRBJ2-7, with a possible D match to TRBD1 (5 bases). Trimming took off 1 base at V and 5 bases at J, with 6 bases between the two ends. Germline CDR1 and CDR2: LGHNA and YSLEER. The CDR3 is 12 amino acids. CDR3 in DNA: TGCGCCAGCAGCCAAGGACAGCACGAGCAGTACTTC. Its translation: CASSQGQHEQYF.

The CDR3 loop is CASSPADRAVSSEQYF. The CDR3, as DNA: TGTGCCAGCTCACCCGCGGACAGGGCCGTATCGAGCGAGCAGTACTTC. This chain uses TRBV18 with TRBJ2-7, with 8 bases aligning to TRBD1. The CDR3 has 16 residues. V shed 3 bases and J 6 bases; nucleotides not matched to a gene: 13. CDR1 and CDR2 from the germline V gene are KGHSH and LQKENI.

The CDR3 spells CAAGREGGRADTQYF. In DNA, the CDR3 is TGTGCCGCCGGCCGGGAGGGAGGGCGCGCAGATACGCAGTATTTT. The V call is TRBV27, the J call TRBJ2-3; 8 bases line up with TRBD2. The CDR3 is made up of 15 amino acids. Trimming took 11 bases from V and 4 from J; bases not matched to a gene: 14. Germline lookup yields CDR1 MNHEY and CDR2 SMNVEV (reference sequence).

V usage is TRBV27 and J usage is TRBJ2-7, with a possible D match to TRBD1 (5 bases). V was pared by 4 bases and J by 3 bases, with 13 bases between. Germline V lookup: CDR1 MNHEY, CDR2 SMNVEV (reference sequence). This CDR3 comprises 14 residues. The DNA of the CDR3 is TGTGCCAGCAGTTCCATATCTGGACACTACGAGCAGTACTTC. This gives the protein CASSSISGHYEQYF.

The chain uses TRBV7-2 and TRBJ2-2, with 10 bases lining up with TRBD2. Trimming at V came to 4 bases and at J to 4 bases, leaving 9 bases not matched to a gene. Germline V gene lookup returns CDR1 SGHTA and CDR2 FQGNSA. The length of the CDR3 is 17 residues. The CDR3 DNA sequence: TGTGCCAGCAGCTCCACCGGGACTAGCGCTATCACCGGGGAGCTGTTTTTT. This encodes CASSSTGTSAITGELFF. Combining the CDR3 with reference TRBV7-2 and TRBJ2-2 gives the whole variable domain GAGVSQSPSNKVTEKGKDVELRCDPISGHTALYWYRQSLGQGLEFLIYFQGNSAPDKSGLPSDRFSAERTGGSVSTLTIQRTQQEDSAVYLCASSSTGTSAITGELFFGEGSRLTVL.

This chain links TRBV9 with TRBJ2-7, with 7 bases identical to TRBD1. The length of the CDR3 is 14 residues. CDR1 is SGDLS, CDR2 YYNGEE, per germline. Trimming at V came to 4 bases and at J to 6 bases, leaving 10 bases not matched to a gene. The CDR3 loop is CASSPRQGTFEQYF. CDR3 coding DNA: TGTGCCAGCAGCCCCCGACAGGGTACCTTCGAGCAGTACTTC. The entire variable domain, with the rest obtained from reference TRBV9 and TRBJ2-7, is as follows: DSGVTQTPKHLITATGQRVTLRCSPRSGDLSVYWYQQSLDQGLQFLIQYYNGEERAKGNILERFSAQQFPDLHSELNLSSLELGDSALYFCASSPRQGTFEQYFGPGTRLTVT.

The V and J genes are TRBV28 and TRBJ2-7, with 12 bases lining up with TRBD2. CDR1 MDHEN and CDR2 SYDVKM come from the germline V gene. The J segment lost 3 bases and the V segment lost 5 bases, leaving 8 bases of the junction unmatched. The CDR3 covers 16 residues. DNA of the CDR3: TGTGCCAGCAGTGCCCCAAGGACTAGCGGGAACTACGAGCAGTACTTC. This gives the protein CASSAPRTSGNYEQYF.